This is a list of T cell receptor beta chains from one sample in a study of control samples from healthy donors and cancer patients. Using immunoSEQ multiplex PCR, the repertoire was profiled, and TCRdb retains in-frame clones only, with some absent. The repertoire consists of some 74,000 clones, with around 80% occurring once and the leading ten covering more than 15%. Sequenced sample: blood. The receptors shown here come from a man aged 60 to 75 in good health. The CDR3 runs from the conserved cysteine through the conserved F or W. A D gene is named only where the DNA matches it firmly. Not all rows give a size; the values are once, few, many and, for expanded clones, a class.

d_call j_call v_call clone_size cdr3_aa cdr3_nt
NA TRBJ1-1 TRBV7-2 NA CASSLVSGGTRRDTEAFF TGTGCCAGCAGCTTAGTATCGGGAGGGACTCGTAGGGACACTGAAGCTTTCTTT
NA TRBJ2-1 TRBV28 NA CASSGVAYNKQFF TGTGCCAGCAGTGGAGTCGCCTACAATAAGCAGTTCTTC
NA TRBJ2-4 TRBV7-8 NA CASSYGGTGKNIQYF TGTGCCAGCAGCTACGGGGGGACAGGCAAAAACATTCAGTACTTC
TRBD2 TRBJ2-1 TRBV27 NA CASPKTSGSYNEQFF TGTGCCAGCCCAAAGACTAGCGGCTCCTACAATGAGCAGTTCTTC
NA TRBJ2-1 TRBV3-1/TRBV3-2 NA CASRVFGGEQFF TGTGCCAGCAGGGTATTTGGAGGTGAGCAGTTCTTC
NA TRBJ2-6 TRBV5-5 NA CASSLAQNSGANVLTF TGTGCCAGCAGCTTAGCACAGAACTCTGGGGCCAACGTCCTGACTTTC
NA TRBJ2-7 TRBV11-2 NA CASSLGNEQYF TGTGCCAGCAGCTTAGGGAACGAGCAGTACTTC
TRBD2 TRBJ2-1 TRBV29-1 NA CSASSGTSYNEQFF TGCAGCGCCAGTAGCGGGACCTCCTACAATGAGCAGTTCTTC
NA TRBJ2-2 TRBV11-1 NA CASSLASTGELFF TGTGCCAGCAGCTTAGCCAGCACCGGGGAGCTGTTTTTT
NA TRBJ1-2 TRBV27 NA CASSSDTGRGGYTF TGTGCCAGCAGCTCCGACACGGGCCGAGGGGGCTACACCTTC
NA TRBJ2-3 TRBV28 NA CASSGWTTDTQYF TGTGCCAGCAGTGGTTGGACCACAGATACGCAGTATTTT
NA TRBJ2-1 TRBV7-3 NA CASSLTGTNSYNEQFF TGTGCCAGCAGCTTGACCGGGACCAACTCCTACAATGAGCAGTTCTTC
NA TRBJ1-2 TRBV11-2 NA CASSSEGNGYTF TGTGCCAGCAGCTCAGAAGGGAATGGCTACACCTTC
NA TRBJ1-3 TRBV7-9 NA CASSPATGTGNTIYF TGTGCCAGCAGCCCCGCGACGGGGACTGGAAACACCATATATTTT
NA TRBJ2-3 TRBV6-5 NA CASRSGTDTQYF TGTGCCAGCCGGAGCGGCACAGATACGCAGTATTTT
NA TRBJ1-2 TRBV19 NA CAAAMANYGYTF TGTGCCGCGGCTATGGCTAACTATGGCTACACCTTC
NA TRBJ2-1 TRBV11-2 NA CASSPANPPGYNEQFF TGTGCCAGCAGCCCGGCCAATCCTCCAGGTTACAATGAGCAGTTCTTC
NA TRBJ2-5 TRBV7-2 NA CASSLWGGRETQYF TGTGCCAGCAGCCTTTGGGGGGGCCGGGAGACCCAGTACTTC
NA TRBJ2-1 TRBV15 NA CATSRDRDNSYNEQFF TGTGCCACCAGCAGAGACCGGGACAACTCCTACAATGAGCAGTTCTTC
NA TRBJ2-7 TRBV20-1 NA CSASGNRSPAREQYF TGCAGTGCTAGTGGCAATCGTAGCCCAGCGCGGGAGCAGTACTTC
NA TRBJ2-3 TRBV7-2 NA CASSQGGSTDTQYF TGTGCCAGCAGTCAGGGCGGTAGCACAGATACGCAGTATTTT
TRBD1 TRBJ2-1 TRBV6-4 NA CASSEQTGGNEQFF TGTGCCAGCAGTGAACAAACAGGGGGCAATGAGCAGTTCTTC
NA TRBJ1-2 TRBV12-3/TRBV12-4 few CASSLSSSYGYTF TGTGCCAGCAGCCTTAGTTCTAGCTATGGCTACACCTTC
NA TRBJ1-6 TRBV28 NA CASSYEPKNSPLHF TGTGCCAGCAGTTACGAACCTAAGAATTCACCCCTCCACTTT
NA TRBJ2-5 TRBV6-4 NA CASSDSIFFAQGTSPEETQYF TGTGCCAGCAGTGACTCGATTTTTTTTGCCCAAGGGACTTCGCCCGAAGAGACCCAGTACTTC
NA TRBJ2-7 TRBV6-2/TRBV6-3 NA CASSYPGVPYEQYF TGTGCCAGCAGTTACCCAGGGGTCCCCTACGAGCAGTACTTC
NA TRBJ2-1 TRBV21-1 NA CASSKVGLAGGYNEQFF TGTGCCAGCAGCAAAGTGGGACTAGCGGGAGGGTACAATGAGCAGTTCTTC
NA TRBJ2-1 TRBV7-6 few CASSLHRALYNEQFF TGTGCCAGCAGCTTACACAGGGCCCTCTACAATGAGCAGTTCTTC
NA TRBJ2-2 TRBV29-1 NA CSVSTRGGTGELFF TGCAGCGTCTCAACCCGAGGGGGCACCGGGGAGCTGTTTTTT
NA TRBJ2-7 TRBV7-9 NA CASSGAYEQYF TGTGCCAGCAGTGGAGCCTACGAGCAGTACTTC
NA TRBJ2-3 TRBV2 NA CASSERRTDTQYF TGTGCCAGCAGTGAAAGGCGAACAGATACGCAGTATTTT
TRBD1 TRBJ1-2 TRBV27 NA CASSYRGDGYTF TGTGCCAGCAGTTACAGGGGTGATGGCTACACCTTC
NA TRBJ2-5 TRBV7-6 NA CASGPLVRQETQYF TGTGCCAGCGGTCCCCTAGTTAGACAAGAGACCCAGTACTTC